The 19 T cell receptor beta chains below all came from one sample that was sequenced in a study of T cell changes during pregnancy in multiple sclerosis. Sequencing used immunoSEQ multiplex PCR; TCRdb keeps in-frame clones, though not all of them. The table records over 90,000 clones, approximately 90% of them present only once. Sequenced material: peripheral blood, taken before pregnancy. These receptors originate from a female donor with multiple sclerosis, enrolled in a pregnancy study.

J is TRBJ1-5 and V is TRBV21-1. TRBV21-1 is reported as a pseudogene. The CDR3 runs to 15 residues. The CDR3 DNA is TGTGCCAGCAGCAAAGGTGAGAAAGACAATCAGCCCCAGCATTTT. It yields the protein CASSKGEKDNQPQHF.

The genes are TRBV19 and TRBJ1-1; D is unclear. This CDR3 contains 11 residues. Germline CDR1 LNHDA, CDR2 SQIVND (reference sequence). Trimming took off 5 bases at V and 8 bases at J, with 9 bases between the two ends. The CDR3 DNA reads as TGTGCCAGTAGTTGGGCCACCGAAGCTTTCTTT. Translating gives CASSWATEAFF.

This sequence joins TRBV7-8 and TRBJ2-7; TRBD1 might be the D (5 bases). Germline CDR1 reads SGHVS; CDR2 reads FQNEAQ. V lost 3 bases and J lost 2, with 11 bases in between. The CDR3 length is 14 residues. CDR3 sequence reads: CASSFKGPTYEQYF. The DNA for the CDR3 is TGTGCCAGCAGCTTTAAGGGGCCGACCTACGAGCAGTACTTC.

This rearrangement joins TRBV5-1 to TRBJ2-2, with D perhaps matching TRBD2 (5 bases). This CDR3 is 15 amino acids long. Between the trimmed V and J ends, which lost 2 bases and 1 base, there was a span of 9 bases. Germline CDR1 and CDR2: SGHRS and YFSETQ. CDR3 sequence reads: CASSLGRGNTGELFF. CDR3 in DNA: TGCGCCAGCAGCTTAGGTCGGGGGAACACCGGGGAGCTGTTTTTT.

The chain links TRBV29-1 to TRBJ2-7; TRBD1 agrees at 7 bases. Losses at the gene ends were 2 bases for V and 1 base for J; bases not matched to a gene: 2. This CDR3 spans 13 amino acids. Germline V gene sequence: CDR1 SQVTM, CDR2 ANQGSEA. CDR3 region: CSVEQGQSYEQYF. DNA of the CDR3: TGCAGCGTTGAACAGGGACAGTCCTACGAGCAGTACTTC.

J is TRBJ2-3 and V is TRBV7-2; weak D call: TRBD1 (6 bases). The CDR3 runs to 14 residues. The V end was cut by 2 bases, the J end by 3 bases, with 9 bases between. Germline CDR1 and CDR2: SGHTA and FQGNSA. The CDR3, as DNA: TGTGCCAGCAGCTTAAGTAGGGGGACAGATACGCAGTATTTT. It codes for CASSLSRGTDTQYF.

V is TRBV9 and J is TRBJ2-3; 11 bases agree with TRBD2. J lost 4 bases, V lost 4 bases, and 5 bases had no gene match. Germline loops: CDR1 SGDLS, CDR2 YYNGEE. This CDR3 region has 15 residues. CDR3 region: CASSNSGRGADTQYF. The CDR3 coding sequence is TGTGCCAGCAGCAATAGCGGGAGGGGCGCAGATACGCAGTATTTT.

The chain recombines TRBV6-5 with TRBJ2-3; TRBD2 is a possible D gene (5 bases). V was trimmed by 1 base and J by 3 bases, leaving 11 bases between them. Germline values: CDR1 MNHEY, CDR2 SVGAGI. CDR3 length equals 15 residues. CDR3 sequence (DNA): TGTGCCAGCAGTTACTTGCGCGGGCATACAGATACGCAGTATTTT. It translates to CASSYLRGHTDTQYF.

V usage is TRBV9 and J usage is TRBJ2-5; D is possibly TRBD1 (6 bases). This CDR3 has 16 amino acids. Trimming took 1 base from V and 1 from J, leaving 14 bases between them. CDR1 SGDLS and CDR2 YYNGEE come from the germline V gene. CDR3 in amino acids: CASSVLPRQAQETQYF. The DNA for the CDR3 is TGTGCCAGCAGCGTACTCCCTAGACAGGCCCAAGAGACCCAGTACTTC.

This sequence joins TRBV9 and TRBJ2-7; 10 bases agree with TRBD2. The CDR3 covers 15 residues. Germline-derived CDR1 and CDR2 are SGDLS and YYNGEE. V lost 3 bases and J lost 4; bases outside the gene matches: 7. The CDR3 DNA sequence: TGTGCCAGCAGCGCCGGAGCGGGGGGGGATTACGAGCAGTACTTC. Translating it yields CASSAGAGGDYEQYF.

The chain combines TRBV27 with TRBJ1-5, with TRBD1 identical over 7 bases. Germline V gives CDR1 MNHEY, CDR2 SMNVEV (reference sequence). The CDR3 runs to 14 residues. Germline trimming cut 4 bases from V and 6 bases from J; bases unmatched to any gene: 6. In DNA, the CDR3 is TGTGCCAGCAGTTACACAGGGGAGACTCAGCCCCAGCATTTT. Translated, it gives CASSYTGETQPQHF.

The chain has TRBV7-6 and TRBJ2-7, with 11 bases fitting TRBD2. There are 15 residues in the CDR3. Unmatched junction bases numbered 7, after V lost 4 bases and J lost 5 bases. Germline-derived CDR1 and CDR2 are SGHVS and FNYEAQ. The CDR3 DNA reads TGTGCCAGCAGCTCGGTTAGCGGGAGGGTCGACGAGCAGTACTTC. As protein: CASSSVSGRVDEQYF.

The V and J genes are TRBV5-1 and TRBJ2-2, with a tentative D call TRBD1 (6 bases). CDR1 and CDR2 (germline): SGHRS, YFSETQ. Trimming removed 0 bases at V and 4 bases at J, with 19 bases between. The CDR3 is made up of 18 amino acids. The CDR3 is CASSLVEVYRAPTGELFF. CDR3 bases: TGCGCCAGCAGCTTGGTAGAGGTATACAGGGCACCCACCGGGGAGCTGTTTTTT.

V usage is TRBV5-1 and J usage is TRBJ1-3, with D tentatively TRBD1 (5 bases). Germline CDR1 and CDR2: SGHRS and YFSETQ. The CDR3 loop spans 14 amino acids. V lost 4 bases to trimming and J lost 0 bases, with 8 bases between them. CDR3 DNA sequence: TGCGCCAGCAGCCAGACAGACTCTGGAAACACCATATATTTT. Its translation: CASSQTDSGNTIYF. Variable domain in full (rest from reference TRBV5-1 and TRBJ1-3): KAGVTQTPRYLIKTRGQQVTLSCSPISGHRSVSWYQQTPGQGLQFLFEYFSETQRNKGNFPGRFSGRQFSNSRSEMNVSTLELGDSALYLCASSQTDSGNTIYFGEGSWLTVV.

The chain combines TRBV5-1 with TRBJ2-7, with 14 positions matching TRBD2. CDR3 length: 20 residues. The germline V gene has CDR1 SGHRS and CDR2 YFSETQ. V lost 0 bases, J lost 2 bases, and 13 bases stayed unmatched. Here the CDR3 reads CASSLEVPGLAGGPTYEQYF. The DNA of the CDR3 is TGCGCCAGCAGCTTGGAGGTCCCCGGACTAGCGGGAGGCCCAACCTACGAGCAGTACTTC.

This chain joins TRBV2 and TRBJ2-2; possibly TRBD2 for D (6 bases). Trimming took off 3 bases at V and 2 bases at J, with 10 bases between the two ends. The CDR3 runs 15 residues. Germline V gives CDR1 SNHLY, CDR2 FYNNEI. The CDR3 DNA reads TGTGCCAGCAGTGACACCGGGGGAAACACCGGGGAGCTGTTTTTT. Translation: CASSDTGGNTGELFF.

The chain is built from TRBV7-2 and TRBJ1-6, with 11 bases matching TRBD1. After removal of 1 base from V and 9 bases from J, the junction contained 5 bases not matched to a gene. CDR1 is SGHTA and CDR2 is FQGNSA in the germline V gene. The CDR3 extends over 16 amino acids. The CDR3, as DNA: TGTGCCAGCAGCTTAGTGGACAGGGGGCCGGGTTCACCCCTCCACTTT. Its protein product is CASSLVDRGPGSPLHF.

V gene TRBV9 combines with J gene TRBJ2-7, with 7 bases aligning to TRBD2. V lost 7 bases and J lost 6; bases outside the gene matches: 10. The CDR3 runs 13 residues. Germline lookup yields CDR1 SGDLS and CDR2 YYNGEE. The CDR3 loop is CASGGGRGGEQYF. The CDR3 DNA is TGTGCCAGCGGAGGAGGCCGCGGGGGCGAGCAGTACTTC.

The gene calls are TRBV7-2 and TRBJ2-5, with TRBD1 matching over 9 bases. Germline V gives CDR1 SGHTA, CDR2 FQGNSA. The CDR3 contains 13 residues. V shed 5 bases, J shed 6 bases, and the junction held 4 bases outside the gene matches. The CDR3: CASSLTGGQTQYF. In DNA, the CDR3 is TGTGCCAGCAGCCTTACAGGGGGCCAGACCCAGTACTTC.